A selection of T cell receptor beta chains follows, all from one sample in a study of early T cells in non-severe SARS-CoV-2 infection. One entry per CDR3 protein, called by TCRdb with MiXCR from the 5' RACE reads. The table has about 81,000 distinct CDR3 sequences, roughly 6% seen once. The sequenced sample consisted of whole blood. The receptor source for this set is an adult who was a healthcare worker with PCR-confirmed SARS-CoV-2 infection or an uninfected control (not recorded which). The CDR3 runs from the conserved cysteine through the conserved F or W. Only some rows state a clone size, as once, few, many or a class for expanded clones.

j_gene,abundance,v_gene,CDR3aa
TRBJ1-2,-,TRBV6-5,CAAKRGEGGYTF
TRBJ2-2,-,TRBV12-2,CASRFAGTSGNTGELFF
TRBJ1-2,-,TRBV20-1,CSARPDRTASF
TRBJ2-7,many,TRBV6-1,CASSGRGSSYEQYF
TRBJ2-7,few,TRBV28,CASSLRGRDEQYF
TRBJ1-1,many,TRBV28,CASSLGGSNTEAFF
TRBJ1-3,many,TRBV3-1,CASSQVGGHTIYF
TRBJ1-4,many,TRBV3-1,CASSPYIRTGNEKLFF
TRBJ2-1,many,TRBV7-2,CASRSAGGRYNEQFF
TRBJ2-1,-,TRBV10-1,CASSVGRGSYNEQFF
TRBJ2-5,few,TRBV7-8,CASSLQRQETQYF
TRBJ2-7,many,TRBV6-5,CASSYKRGPYEQYF
TRBJ1-2,many,TRBV20-1,CSASLIQGGDGYTF
TRBJ1-6,-,TRBV18,CASSPLGQAYNSPLHF
TRBJ1-2,many,TRBV20-1,CMMKRQGLNYGYTF
TRBJ2-4,many,TRBV4-1,CASSQGATPGRLPLAKNIQYF
TRBJ1-1,-,TRBV7-9,CASSSNARLNTEAFF
TRBJ2-5,many,TRBV29-1,CSVEDSGLETQYF
TRBJ1-1,-,TRBV6-2/TRBV6-3,CASSYEGWMGTEAFF
TRBJ1-1,many,TRBV6-1,CASSPDIHEAFF
TRBJ2-2,many,TRBV20-1,CSAGLAGARNTGELFF
TRBJ2-7,medium-sized,TRBV5-6,CASSLRPGLAGETLSYEQYF
TRBJ1-5,-,TRBV12-3/TRBV12-4,CASSPAGLQPQHF